This TCR beta chain was sequenced for a study of CD8 T cells in Susac syndrome. Study overall: About 6 sequenced Susac syndrome patients had clinically active disease, while 8 or 9 were in remission.

A remark on this clonotype: As yet, its antigen is unknown.

The CDR3 extends over 12 amino acids. Trimming pared 3 bases from V and 8 bases from J, leaving 8 bases between. Study-wide points: The authors found no clonal expansion in Susac syndrome CD4+ T cell repertoires.

Reverse transcription of roughly 0.5 to 1 ug RNA was carried out with random hexamers. TCRdb called the immunoSEQ multiplex PCR reads again in MiXCR, with one record for every CDR3 protein. The sample lists over 140,000 distinct CDR3 sequences; 95% were seen once. This clonotype originated in a human donor with Susac syndrome. Sequencing was done on a sample of CD4+ T cells from PBMCs. The V and J genes are TRBV12-3 or TRBV12-4 and TRBJ2-4; D unresolved. Here the CDR3 DNA reads TGTGCCAGCAGTTTTTTAGAGGACATTCAGTACTTC. Amino acid sequence: CASSFLEDIQYF.